The 26 T cell receptor beta chains below were found in one sample sequenced in a study of shared clonotypes between healthy human individuals. Assay: immunoSEQ multiplex PCR; the TCRdb copy retains only in-frame clones and omits some. The sample consists of approximately 2.4 million clones, approximately 96% of them appearing once. The sample consisted of naive CD4+ T cells sorted from blood. As to subset: CD45RA+ positively selected. The receptors stem from a young man in good health.

This sequence joins TRBV9 and TRBJ2-7; possibly TRBD1 or TRBD2 for D (5 bases each). With 0 bases removed from V and 2 bases from J, the gap between germline ends came to 12 bases. This CDR3 region has 15 residues. Germline V lookup: CDR1 SGDLS, CDR2 YYNGEE. DNA for the CDR3: TGTGCCAGCAGCGTAGGGGGGACCTGGACCTACGAGCAGTACTTC. This sequence encodes CASSVGGTWTYEQYF.

V and J are TRBV15 and TRBJ2-7; 9 bases align to TRBD1. Germline CDR1 LNHNV, CDR2 YYDKDF (reference sequence). There are 16 residues in the CDR3. Trimming removed 3 bases from V and 4 bases from J; junction bases left unmatched: 10. This chain's CDR3 is CATSSITGTGSYEQYF. CDR3 coding DNA: TGTGCCACCAGCAGTATCACTGGGACAGGGAGTTACGAGCAGTACTTC.

Details on this clone: The sample has other DNA sequences that encode this CDR3 too. This chain links TRBV28 with TRBJ1-5, with a possible D match to TRBD1 (5 bases). The CDR3 sequence is 14 residues long. From germline, CDR1 is MDHEN and CDR2 SYDVKM. V lost 2 bases and J lost 2, with 7 bases in between. DNA for the CDR3: TGTGCCAGCAGTTTAGGGGGTCGCAATCAGCCCCAGCATTTT. It translates to CASSLGGRNQPQHF.

This rearrangement joins TRBV12-2 to TRBJ2-7; the table's TRBD2 call for D was not verified on the DNA. TRBV12-2 is termed a pseudogene. CDR3 length: 15 amino acids. The CDR3 loop is CASRLARGLAYEQYF. In DNA form, the CDR3 reads TGTGCAAGTCGCTTAGCGCGAGGGCTAGCCTACGAGCAGTACTTC.

The sample holds one count of this clone. The V and J genes are TRBV5-8 and TRBJ2-7; TRBD1 aligns across 10 bases. Losses at the gene ends were 0 bases for V and 3 bases for J; bases not matched to a gene: 3. The germline V gene has CDR1 SGHTS and CDR2 YDEGEE. The CDR3 has 15 residues. Here the CDR3 reads CASSLGQGANYEQYF. The CDR3 nucleotides are TGTGCCAGCAGCTTGGGACAGGGGGCGAACTACGAGCAGTACTTC.

The chain recombines TRBV2 with TRBJ2-6, with no clear D. Per the germline V gene, CDR1 is SNHLY and CDR2 is FYNNEI. Trimming left V 7 bases short and J 0 bases short, with 7 bases between. CDR3 length: 14 residues. The CDR3 nucleotides are TGTGCCAGCAAAGGCCTCTCTGGGGCCAACGTCCTGACTTTC. Amino acid sequence: CASKGLSGANVLTF.

The chain carries TRBV5-1 and TRBJ1-6; 10 nucleotides agree with TRBD1. J gave up 5 bases and V 0 bases, and 5 bases lay outside the gene matches. Germline-derived CDR1 and CDR2 are SGHRS and YFSETQ. This CDR3 is built from 17 residues. This CDR3 reads CASSLGTGGTDNSPLHF. The DNA for the CDR3 is TGCGCCAGCAGCTTGGGGACAGGGGGTACCGATAATTCACCCCTCCACTTT.

This chain joins TRBV4-1 and TRBJ1-2; D is possibly TRBD1 (5 bases). CDR3 size: 14 residues. With 4 bases removed from V and 5 bases from J, the gap between germline ends came to 14 bases. Germline CDR1 MGHRA, CDR2 YSYEKL. The CDR3, as DNA: TGCGCCAGCAGCCCCCCCAGGGACGGGTATGGCTACACCTTC. This translates into CASSPPRDGYGYTF.

This chain joins TRBV7-2 and TRBJ2-7, with D uncertain. The germline V gene encodes CDR1 SGHTA and CDR2 FQGNSA. The V gene lost 1 base and the J gene lost 2 bases, with 9 bases spanning the gap. The length of the CDR3 is 14 residues. The CDR3 nucleotides are TGTGCCAGCAGCTTAGATAATCCCCCCTACGAGCAGTACTTC. Its protein is CASSLDNPPYEQYF.

The chain joins TRBV19 to TRBJ2-7; 11 bases are a match to TRBD2. This CDR3 has 15 residues. Germline values: CDR1 LNHDA, CDR2 SQIVND (reference sequence). V gave up 5 bases and J gave up 3 bases; unmatched junction bases: 6. The CDR3 coding sequence is TGTGCCAGTAGTGTCTCCGGGACTAGCGGCTACGAGCAGTACTTC. This translates into CASSVSGTSGYEQYF. Complete variable domain (other parts from reference TRBV19 and TRBJ2-7): DGGITQSPKYLFRKEGQNVTLSCEQNLNHDAMYWYRQDPGQGLRLIYYSQIVNDFQKGDIAEGYSVSREKKESFPLTVTSAQKNPTAFYLCASSVSGTSGYEQYFGPGTRLTVT.

The V call is TRBV5-1, the J call TRBJ2-7, with D possibly TRBD2 on 5 matching bases. The germline V gene has CDR1 SGHRS and CDR2 YFSETQ. V was pared by 4 bases and J by 4 bases, with 12 bases between. This CDR3 comprises 13 residues. CDR3 sequence: CASSLDFRYEQYF. The CDR3 nucleotides are TGCGCCAGCAGCCTGGACTTTCGGTACGAGCAGTACTTC.

Note on this clone: Other DNA sequences within the sample encode an identical CDR3. The gene calls are TRBV6-6 and TRBJ2-1; unclear D gene. Between the trimmed V and J ends, which lost 2 bases and 4 bases, there was a span of 3 bases. The CDR3 spans 12 residues. Germline CDR1 and CDR2: MNHNY and SVGAGI (reference sequence). This CDR3 reads CASSYDYNEQFF. The CDR3, as DNA: TGTGCCAGCAGTTACGATTACAATGAGCAGTTCTTC.

V is TRBV5-1 and J is TRBJ2-7; 8 positions agree with TRBD2. V shed 1 base, J shed 5 bases, and the junction held 5 bases outside the gene matches. Germline CDR1 reads SGHRS; CDR2 reads YFSETQ. The length of the CDR3 is 14 residues. The CDR3 DNA sequence: TGCGCCAGCAGCTTGACGGGGGGGCTCGACGAGCAGTACTTC. Residues: CASSLTGGLDEQYF.

Notes on this clone: This CDR3 is also generated by other DNA sequences in the sample. V and J are TRBV30 and TRBJ1-1; D is ambiguous. The germline V gene has CDR1 GTSNPN and CDR2 SVGIG (reference sequence). The CDR3 sequence is 13 residues long. V was trimmed by 2 bases and J by 1 base, leaving 8 bases between them. The DNA for the CDR3 is TGTGCCTGGAGTCTGGCCGAGAACACTGAAGCTTTCTTT. Translated, it gives CAWSLAENTEAFF.

The CDR3 DNA sequence: TGTGCCAGCAGCGCGACTAGCGGGCAAGAGACCCAGTACTTC. This codes for CASSATSGQETQYF. The rearrangement joins TRBV7-9 to TRBJ2-5; TRBD2 matches 10 bases. Germline CDR1 is SEHNR and CDR2 is FQNEAQ (reference sequence). The CDR3 runs to 14 residues. V shed 5 bases and J 2 bases; nucleotides not matched to a gene: 2.

The chain recombines TRBV4-1 with TRBJ2-3; 7 bases match TRBD2. The CDR3 runs 16 residues. Germline CDR1 is MGHRA and CDR2 is YSYEKL. The ends lost 1 base at V and 4 bases at J; junction bases unmatched: 8. CDR3 sequence reads: CASSQGGSGYPDTQYF. The CDR3 DNA sequence: TGCGCCAGCAGCCAAGGGGGTAGCGGGTACCCAGATACGCAGTATTTT.

With respect to this clone: Other DNA sequences in this specimen translate into the identical CDR3. The chain combines TRBV2 with TRBJ1-6; 7 nucleotides align to TRBD1. Germline lookup yields CDR1 SNHLY and CDR2 FYNNEI. The CDR3 spans 15 residues. J gave up 10 bases and V 8 bases, and 14 bases lay outside the gene matches. CDR3 sequence reads: CASRISGTERSPLHF. CDR3 coding DNA: TGTGCCAGCCGCATTAGCGGGACAGAACGGTCACCCCTCCACTTT. Complete variable domain (other parts from reference TRBV2 and TRBJ1-6): EPEVTQTPSHQVTQMGQEVILRCVPISNHLYFYWYRQILGQKVEFLVSFYNNEISEKSEIFDDQFSVERPDGSNFTLKIRSTKLEDSAMYFCASRISGTERSPLHFGNGTRLTVT.

The chain is built from TRBV4-1 and TRBJ2-2; possible D gene TRBD1, 5 bases. Germline V lookup: CDR1 MGHRA, CDR2 YSYEKL. Trimming shortened V by 3 bases and J by 4 bases, and 12 bases separated the two germline ends. CDR3 length: 15 amino acids. CDR3 sequence: CASSQEFRATGELFF. In DNA form, the CDR3 reads TGCGCCAGCAGCCAGGAATTCAGGGCCACCGGGGAGCTGTTTTTT.

In the case of this clone: The germline gene is not matched at one end of the junction; a read error may be the cause. The V and J genes are TRBV29-1 and TRBJ1-3, with 9 bases lining up with TRBD1. CDR1 and CDR2 from the germline V gene are SQVTM and ANQGSEA. The CDR3 runs 13 residues. The CDR3 sequence is CSVGQGSGNIIYF. CDR3 nucleotide sequence: TGCAGCGTCGGACAGGGGAGTGGAAACATCATATATTTT.

The chain employs TRBV7-2 and TRBJ2-5, with D hard to call. The V end was cut by 3 bases, the J end by 0 bases, with 8 bases between. Germline CDR1 and CDR2: SGHTA and FQGNSA. This CDR3 comprises 14 residues. In DNA, the CDR3 is TGTGCCAGCAGCTTTCTAAGAGACCAAGAGACCCAGTACTTC. Translated: CASSFLRDQETQYF.

The genes are TRBV27 and TRBJ2-6; 9 nucleotides match TRBD1. Germline CDR1 is MNHEY and CDR2 is SMNVEV (reference sequence). This CDR3 spans 16 amino acids. With V trimmed by 5 bases and J by 2 bases, 4 bases remained unmatched. The CDR3 loop reads CASSIHRGPGANVLTF. The CDR3, as DNA: TGTGCCAGCAGTATTCACAGGGGGCCTGGGGCCAACGTCCTGACTTTC. Full variable domain (missing parts from reference TRBV27 and TRBJ2-6): EAQVTQNPRYLITVTGKKLTVTCSQNMNHEYMSWYRQDPGLGLRQIYYSMNVEVTDKGDVPEGYKVSRKEKRNFPLILESPSPNQTSLYFCASSIHRGPGANVLTFGAGSRLTVL.

V and J are TRBV30 and TRBJ2-4, with D unclear. V was shortened by 0 bases and J by 7 bases, with 7 bases between the two germline ends. There are 12 residues in the CDR3. The germline V gene encodes CDR1 GTSNPN and CDR2 SVGIG (reference sequence). CDR3 residues: CAWSVEGNIQYF. In DNA, the CDR3 is TGTGCCTGGAGTGTAGAAGGGAACATTCAGTACTTC.

The chain has TRBV30 and TRBJ1-4; D gene uncertain. CDR3 size: 15 residues. In germline, CDR1 is GTSNPN, CDR2 SVGIG (reference sequence). Between the trimmed V and J ends, which lost 0 bases and 8 bases, there was a span of 16 bases. The CDR3 coding sequence is TGTGCCTGGAGTGTAAAAACCCGGGGTGGAGAAAAACTGTTTTTT. It specifies CAWSVKTRGGEKLFF. Looking up the rest from reference TRBV30 and TRBJ1-4 gives the full variable domain: SQTIHQWPATLVQPVGSPLSLECTVEGTSNPNLYWYRQAAGRGLQLLFYSVGIGQISSEVPQNLSASRPQDRQFILSSKKLLLSDSGFYLCAWSVKTRGGEKLFFGSGTQLSVL.

This chain connects TRBV14 to TRBJ2-2, with 10 bases lining up with TRBD1. The CDR3 sequence is 13 residues long. Per the germline V gene, CDR1 is SGHDN and CDR2 is FVKESK. J lost 12 bases, V lost 2 bases, and 3 bases had no gene match. CDR3 sequence (DNA): TGTGCCAGCAGCCAAATGGGACAGGGGAAGCTGTTTTTT. Its translation is CASSQMGQGKLFF.

As to this clone: Other nucleotide sequences in the sample specify the same CDR3. The chain recombines TRBV5-1 with TRBJ2-3; D remains ambiguous. Germline V gene data show CDR1 as SGHRS and CDR2 as YFSETQ. Trimming removed 3 bases at V and 6 bases at J, with 5 bases between. The CDR3 is made up of 11 amino acids. The CDR3: CASSSADTQYF. The CDR3 nucleotides read TGCGCCAGCAGCTCCGCGGATACGCAGTATTTT.

The chain couples TRBV5-1 to TRBJ1-4; 9 bases agree with TRBD1. The CDR3 has 15 amino acids. Trimming cost V 2 bases and J 5 bases; bases outside gene matches: 4. The germline V gene encodes CDR1 SGHRS and CDR2 YFSETQ. The CDR3 sequence: CASSFTGTGNEKLFF. The DNA of the CDR3 is TGCGCCAGCAGCTTTACCGGGACAGGGAATGAAAAACTGTTTTTT. Filled out from reference TRBV5-1 and TRBJ1-4, the complete variable domain reads KAGVTQTPRYLIKTRGQQVTLSCSPISGHRSVSWYQQTPGQGLQFLFEYFSETQRNKGNFPGRFSGRQFSNSRSEMNVSTLELGDSALYLCASSFTGTGNEKLFFGSGTQLSVL.